This T cell receptor beta chain was identified during a study of blood T cell repertoires in COVID-19 (TCRdb year 2020). Broadly, across the study: Collaborator samples came from the United States, Italy and Spain and covered acute and convalescent phases of COVID-19. The material from the prospective study consisted of cDNA or gDNA derived from T cells, B-cell-depleted T cells, or PBMCs. Where available, HLA class I and class II types were taken from metadata supplied by the sample provider and were not determined by assay-based typing. Samples came from the ongoing ImmuneRACE study (first 160 participants) plus 1,254 subjects from 6 global collaborators. Sample metadata almost always included a de-identified subject ID, COVID-19 status, age in years and sex. The repertoires were released in a freely available public database meant as a resource for research on the immune response to SARS-CoV-2. The dataset comprised deeply sampled blood TCRbeta repertoires from subjects exposed to, actively infected with, or recovered from COVID-19. Broad study findings and their caveats: How much clinical and demographic metadata was included differed by source and by participant, and the metadata was provided uncurated.

The immunoSEQ Assay, a bias-controlled multiplex PCR, was used to amplify TCRbeta CDR3 regions from genomic DNA. On the study's bioinformatics: Within the assay, amplification of reference gene primers was used to estimate how many nucleated cells each sample contained. To quantify the absolute abundance of each unique TCRbeta CDR3 rearrangement, sequence reads were collapsed and filtered. For each sample, productive Simpson clonality was calculated by taking the square root of Simpson's diversity index across productive rearrangements. TCRdb carries this immuneACCESS record with in-frame sequences only. Its versions omit some clonotypes, under half of them owing to an unresolved V gene in the studies checked, with the rest unexplained. V, J and clone size were drawn from that table, and D and trimming were deduced from the DNA. The sample data list some 250,000 clones, and around 87% of these were observed just once. Of the sample, 7.1% falls within the top ten clones.

This clone is a singleton in its sample. The antigen this receptor binds is unknown. The sample holds no much larger clone one base away, and base qualities are not on file. Collaborating institutions collected whole blood in K2EDTA tubes following their own protocols. For TCRbeta analysis, collaborators shipped samples as frozen whole blood, isolated PBMCs, or DNA extracted from either of those sample types. Germline trimming: 6 bases from V, 8 bases from J; junction bases outside gene matches: 11. The germline V gene (reference sequence) provides CDR1 MNHEY and CDR2 SMNVEV. From its cysteine to its phenylalanine, the CDR3 spans 15 amino acids. This entry keeps only the CDR3 DNA: 45 bases, framed from base 1.

Sequencing used peripheral blood. The rearranged segments are TRBV27 and TRBJ1-2; 11 bases in between match TRBD1. This receptor was identified in a woman aged 65 to 85 with active or convalescent COVID-19. The sequenced DNA: TGTGCCAGCAGGATATCCGGGACAGGGGGGAGAGGCTACACCTTC. The encoded protein is CASRISGTGGRGYTF.